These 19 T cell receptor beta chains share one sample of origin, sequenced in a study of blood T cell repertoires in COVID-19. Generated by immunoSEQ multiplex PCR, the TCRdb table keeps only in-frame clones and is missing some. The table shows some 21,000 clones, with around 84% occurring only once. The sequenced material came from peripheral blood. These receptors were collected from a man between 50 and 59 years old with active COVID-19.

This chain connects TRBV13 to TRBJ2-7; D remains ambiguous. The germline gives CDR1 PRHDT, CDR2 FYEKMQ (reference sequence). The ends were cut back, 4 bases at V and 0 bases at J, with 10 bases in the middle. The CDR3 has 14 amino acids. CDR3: CASSSTRSSYEQYF. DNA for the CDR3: TGTGCCAGCAGCTCCACCCGGAGCTCCTACGAGCAGTACTTC.

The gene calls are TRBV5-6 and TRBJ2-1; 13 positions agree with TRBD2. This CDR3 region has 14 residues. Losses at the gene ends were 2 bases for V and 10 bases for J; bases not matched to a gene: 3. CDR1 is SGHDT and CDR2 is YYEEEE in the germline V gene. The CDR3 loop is CASSLPGLAGEQFF. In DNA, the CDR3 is TGTGCCAGCAGCTTACCGGGACTAGCGGGGGAGCAGTTCTTC. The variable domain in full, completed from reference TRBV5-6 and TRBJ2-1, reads DAGVTQSPTHLIKTRGQQVTLRCSPKSGHDTVSWYQQALGQGPQFIFQYYEEEERQRGNFPDRFSGHQFPNYSSELNVNALLLGDSALYLCASSLPGLAGEQFFGPGTRLTVL.

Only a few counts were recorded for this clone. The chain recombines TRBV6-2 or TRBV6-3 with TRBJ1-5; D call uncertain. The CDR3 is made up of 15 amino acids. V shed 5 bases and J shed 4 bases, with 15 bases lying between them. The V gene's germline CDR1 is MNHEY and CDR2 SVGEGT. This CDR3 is CASSLRPPGNQPQHF. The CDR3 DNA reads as TGTGCCAGCAGTCTACGCCCCCCGGGGAATCAGCCCCAGCATTTT.

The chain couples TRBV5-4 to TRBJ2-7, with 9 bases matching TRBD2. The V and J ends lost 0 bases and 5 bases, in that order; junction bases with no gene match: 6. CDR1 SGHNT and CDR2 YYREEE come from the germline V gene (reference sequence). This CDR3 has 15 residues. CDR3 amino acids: CASSLGGTSNDEQYF. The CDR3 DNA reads TGTGCCAGCAGCTTGGGGGGGACTAGCAACGACGAGCAGTACTTC.

The CDR3 region has the DNA TGTGCCAGCAGTTGGGGAGGGGTGGGCTCCTACGAGCAGTACTTC. It translates to CASSWGGVGSYEQYF. V is TRBV2 and J is TRBJ2-7, with TRBD2 identical over 7 bases. The germline CDR1 and CDR2 sequences are SNHLY and FYNNEI. This CDR3 comprises 15 residues. J gave up 0 bases and V 5 bases, and 7 bases lay outside the gene matches.

CDR3 sequence reads: CASSVGQRTEAFF. For the CDR3, the DNA is TGTGCCAGCAGCGTAGGCCAGCGCACTGAAGCTTTCTTT. The chain links TRBV9 to TRBJ1-1, with D unresolved. The germline CDR1 and CDR2 sequences are SGDLS and YYNGEE. The CDR3 length is 13 residues. V lost 0 bases, J lost 4 bases, and 7 bases lay in between.

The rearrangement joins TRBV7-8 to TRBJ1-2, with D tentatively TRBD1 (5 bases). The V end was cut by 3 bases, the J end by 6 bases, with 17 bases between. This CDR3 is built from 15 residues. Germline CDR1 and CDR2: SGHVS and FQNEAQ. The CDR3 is CASSLGQGKGDGYTF. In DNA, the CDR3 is TGTGCCAGCAGCTTGGGCCAGGGAAAGGGTGATGGCTACACCTTC.

The CDR3 loop is CASSVEHLPYEQYF. The CDR3 DNA follows: TGTGCCAGCAGCGTAGAACATTTACCCTACGAGCAGTACTTC. This chain joins TRBV9 and TRBJ2-7; D is unresolved. The CDR3 is made up of 14 amino acids. CDR1 is SGDLS and CDR2 is YYNGEE in the germline V gene. Trimming removed 0 bases from V and 2 bases from J, with 9 bases in between.

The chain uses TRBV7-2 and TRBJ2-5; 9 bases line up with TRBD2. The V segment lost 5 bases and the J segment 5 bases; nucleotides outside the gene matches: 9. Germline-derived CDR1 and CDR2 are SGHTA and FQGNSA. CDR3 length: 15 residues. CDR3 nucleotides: TGTGCCAGCAGCCCCTTAGGGCTAGCGGGGGAGACCCAGTACTTC. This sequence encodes CASSPLGLAGETQYF.

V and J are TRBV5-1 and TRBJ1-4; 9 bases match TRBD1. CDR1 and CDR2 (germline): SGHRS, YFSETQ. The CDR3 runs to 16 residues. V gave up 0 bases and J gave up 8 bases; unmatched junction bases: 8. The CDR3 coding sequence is TGCGCCAGCAGCTTGGCCTGGACAGGGGATATGGAAAAACTGTTTTTT. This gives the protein CASSLAWTGDMEKLFF.

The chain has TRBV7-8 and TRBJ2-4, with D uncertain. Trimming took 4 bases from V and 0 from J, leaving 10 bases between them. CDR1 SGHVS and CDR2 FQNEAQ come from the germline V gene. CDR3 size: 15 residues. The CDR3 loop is CASSSLGRAKNIQYF. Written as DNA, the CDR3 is TGTGCCAGCAGCTCGCTAGGAAGAGCCAAAAACATTCAGTACTTC.

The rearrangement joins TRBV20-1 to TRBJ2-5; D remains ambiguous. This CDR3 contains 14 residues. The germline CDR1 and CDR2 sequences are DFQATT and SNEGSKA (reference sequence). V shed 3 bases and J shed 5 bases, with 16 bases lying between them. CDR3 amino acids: CSASYLLGRETQYF. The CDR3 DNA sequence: TGCAGTGCTAGTTACCTATTGGGCCGGGAGACCCAGTACTTC.

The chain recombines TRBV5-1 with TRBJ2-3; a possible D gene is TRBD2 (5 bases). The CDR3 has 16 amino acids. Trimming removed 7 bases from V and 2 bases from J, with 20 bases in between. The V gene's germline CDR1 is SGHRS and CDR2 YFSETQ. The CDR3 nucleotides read TGCGCCAGCCACCGGGATCCATCCTCCTCCACAGATACGCAGTATTTT. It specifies CASHRDPSSSTDTQYF.

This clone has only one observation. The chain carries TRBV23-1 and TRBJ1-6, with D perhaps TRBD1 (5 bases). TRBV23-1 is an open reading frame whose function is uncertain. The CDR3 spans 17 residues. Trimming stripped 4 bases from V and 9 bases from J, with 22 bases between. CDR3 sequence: CASSRSPGGVNASPLHF. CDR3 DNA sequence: TGCGCCAGCAGTCGTAGCCCCGGGGGGGTTAATGCTTCACCCCTCCACTTT.

The CDR3 DNA is TGTGCCATCAGTGTCCGAACTTACACCGGGGAGCTGTTTTTT. Amino acid sequence: CAISVRTYTGELFF. The genes are TRBV10-3 and TRBJ2-2, with unresolved D. This CDR3 is 14 amino acids long. Looked up from germline, CDR1 is ENHRY and CDR2 is SYGVKD. V dropped 4 bases and J dropped 3 bases, with 9 bases sitting between them.

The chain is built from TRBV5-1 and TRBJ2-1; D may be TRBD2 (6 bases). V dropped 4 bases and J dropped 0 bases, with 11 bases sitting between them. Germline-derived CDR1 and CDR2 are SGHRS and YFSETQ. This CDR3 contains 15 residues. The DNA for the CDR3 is TGCGCCAGCAGCCCGCCCGGGAGCTCCTACAATGAGCAGTTCTTC. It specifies CASSPPGSSYNEQFF.

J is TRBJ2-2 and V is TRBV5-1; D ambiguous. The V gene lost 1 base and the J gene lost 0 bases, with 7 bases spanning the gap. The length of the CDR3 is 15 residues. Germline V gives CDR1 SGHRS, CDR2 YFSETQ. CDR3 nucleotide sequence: TGCGCCAGCAGCTTGAGCCTAGCGAACACCGGGGAGCTGTTTTTT. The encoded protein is CASSLSLANTGELFF.

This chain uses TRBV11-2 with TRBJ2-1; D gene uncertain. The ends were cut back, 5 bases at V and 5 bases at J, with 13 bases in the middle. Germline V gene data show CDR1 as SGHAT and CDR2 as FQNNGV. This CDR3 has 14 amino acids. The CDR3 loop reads CASSHGAPHNEQFF. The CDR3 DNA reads TGTGCCAGCAGCCACGGTGCCCCACACAATGAGCAGTTCTTC.

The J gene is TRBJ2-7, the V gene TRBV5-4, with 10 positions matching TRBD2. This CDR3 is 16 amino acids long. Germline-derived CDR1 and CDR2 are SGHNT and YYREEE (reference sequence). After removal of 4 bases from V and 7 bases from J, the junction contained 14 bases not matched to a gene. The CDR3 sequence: CASSQASSGGAGEQYF. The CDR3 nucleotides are TGTGCCAGCAGCCAAGCCTCAAGCGGGGGGGCGGGTGAGCAGTACTTC.